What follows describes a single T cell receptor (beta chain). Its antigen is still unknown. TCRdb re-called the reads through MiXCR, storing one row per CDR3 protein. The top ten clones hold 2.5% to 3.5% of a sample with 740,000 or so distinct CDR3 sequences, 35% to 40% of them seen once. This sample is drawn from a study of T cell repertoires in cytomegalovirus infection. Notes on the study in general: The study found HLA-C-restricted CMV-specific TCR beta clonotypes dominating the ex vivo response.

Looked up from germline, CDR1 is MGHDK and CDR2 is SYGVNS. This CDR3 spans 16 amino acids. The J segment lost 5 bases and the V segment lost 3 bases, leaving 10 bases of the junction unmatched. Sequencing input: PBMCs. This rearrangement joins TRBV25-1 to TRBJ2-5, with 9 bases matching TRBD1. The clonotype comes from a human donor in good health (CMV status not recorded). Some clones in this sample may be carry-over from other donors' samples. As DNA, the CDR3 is TGTGCCAGCAGTGAGTCGGGGACAGGGATAACGGAGACCCAGTACTTC. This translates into CASSESGTGITETQYF.